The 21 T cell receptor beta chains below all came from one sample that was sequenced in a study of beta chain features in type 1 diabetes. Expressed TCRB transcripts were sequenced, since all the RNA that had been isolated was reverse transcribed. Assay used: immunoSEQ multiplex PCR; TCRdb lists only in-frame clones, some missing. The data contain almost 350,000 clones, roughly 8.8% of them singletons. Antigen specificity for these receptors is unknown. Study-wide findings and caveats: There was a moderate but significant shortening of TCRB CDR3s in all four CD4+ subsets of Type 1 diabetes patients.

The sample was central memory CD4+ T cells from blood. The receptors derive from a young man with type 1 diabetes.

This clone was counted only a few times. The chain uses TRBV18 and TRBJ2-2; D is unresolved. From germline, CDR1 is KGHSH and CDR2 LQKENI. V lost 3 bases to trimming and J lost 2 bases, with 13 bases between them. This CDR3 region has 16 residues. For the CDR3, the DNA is TGTGCCAGCTCACCTGTGGACGCGGCAAACACCGGGGAGCTGTTTTTT. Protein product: CASSPVDAANTGELFF.

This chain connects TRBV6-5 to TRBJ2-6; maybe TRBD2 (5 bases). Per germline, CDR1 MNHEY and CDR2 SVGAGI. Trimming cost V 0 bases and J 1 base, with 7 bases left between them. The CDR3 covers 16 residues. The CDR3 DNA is TGTGCCAGCAGTTACTCGAGGGATTCTGGGGCCAACGTCCTGACTTTC. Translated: CASSYSRDSGANVLTF.

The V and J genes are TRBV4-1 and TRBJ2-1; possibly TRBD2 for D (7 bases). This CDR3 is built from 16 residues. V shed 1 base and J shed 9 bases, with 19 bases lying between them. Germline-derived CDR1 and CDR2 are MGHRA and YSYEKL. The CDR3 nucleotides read TGCGCCAGCAGCCAAGCGAATTTGGGGGGGGGCGGTGAGCAGTTCTTC. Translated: CASSQANLGGGGEQFF.

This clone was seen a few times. The CDR3 sequence is CASRADGNTEAFF. The CDR3 DNA reads as TGTGCCAGCCGGGCCGACGGGAACACTGAAGCTTTCTTT. This rearrangement joins TRBV6-6 to TRBJ1-1; D is ambiguous. Germline V CDR1 and CDR2: MNHNY, SVGAGI (reference sequence). The CDR3 spans 13 residues. Trimming cost V 8 bases and J 1 base, with 11 bases left between them.

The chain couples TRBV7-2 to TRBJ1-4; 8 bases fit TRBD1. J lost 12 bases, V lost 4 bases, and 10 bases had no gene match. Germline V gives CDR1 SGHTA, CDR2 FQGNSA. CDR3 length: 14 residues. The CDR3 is CASSSGQGQAELFF. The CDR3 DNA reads TGTGCCAGCAGCTCAGGACAGGGTCAAGCGGAACTGTTTTTT.

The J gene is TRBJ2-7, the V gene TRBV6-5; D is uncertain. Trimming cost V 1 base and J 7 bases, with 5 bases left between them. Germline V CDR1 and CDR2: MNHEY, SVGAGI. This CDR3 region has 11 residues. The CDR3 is CASSYLKEQYF. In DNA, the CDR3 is TGTGCCAGCAGTTACTTAAAGGAGCAGTACTTC.

As DNA, the CDR3 is TGTGCCAGCATCTCACTAGCGGGGGCCTCCTACAATGAGCAGTTCTTC. This sequence encodes CASISLAGASYNEQFF. The chain joins TRBV28 to TRBJ2-1; 11 bases align to TRBD2. The CDR3 runs 16 residues. Trimming removed 7 bases from V and 0 bases from J; junction bases left unmatched: 5. The germline gives CDR1 MDHEN, CDR2 SYDVKM. Looking up the rest from reference TRBV28 and TRBJ2-1 gives the full variable domain: DVKVTQSSRYLVKRTGEKVFLECVQDMDHENMFWYRQDPGLGLRLIYFSYDVKMKEKGDIPEGYSVSREKKERFSLILESASTNQTSMYLCASISLAGASYNEQFFGPGTRLTVL.

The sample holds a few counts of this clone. CDR3 in amino acids: CASSPIGGAGQGSQYF. DNA for the CDR3: TGTGCCAGCAGCCCGATAGGGGGGGCCGGACAGGGGTCCCAGTACTTC. This chain connects TRBV7-6 to TRBJ2-5; 9 positions agree with TRBD1. V trimming: 5 bases; J trimming: 9 bases; junction bases outside the gene matches: 16. CDR1 and CDR2 (germline): SGHVS, FNYEAQ. The CDR3 covers 16 residues.

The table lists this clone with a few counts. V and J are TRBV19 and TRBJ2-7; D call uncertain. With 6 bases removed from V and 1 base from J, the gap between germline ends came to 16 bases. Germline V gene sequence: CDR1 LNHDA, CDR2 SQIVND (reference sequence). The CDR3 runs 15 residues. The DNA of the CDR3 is TGTGCCAGTAGCCCCCTCTCTGGGCAGTCCTACGAGCAGTACTTC. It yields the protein CASSPLSGQSYEQYF.

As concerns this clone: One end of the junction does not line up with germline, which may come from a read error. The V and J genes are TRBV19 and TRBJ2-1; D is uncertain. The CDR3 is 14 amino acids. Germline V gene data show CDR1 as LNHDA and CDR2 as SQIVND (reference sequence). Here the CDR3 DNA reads TGTGCCAGTAGTCTAGATTTCCGCTACAATGAGCAGTTCTTC. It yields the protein CASSLDFRYNEQFF.

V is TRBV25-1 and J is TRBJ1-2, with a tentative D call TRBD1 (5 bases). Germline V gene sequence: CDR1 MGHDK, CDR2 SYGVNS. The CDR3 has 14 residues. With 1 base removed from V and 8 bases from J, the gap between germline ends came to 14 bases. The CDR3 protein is CASSESGRLEGYTF. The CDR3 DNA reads TGTGCCAGCAGTGAATCGGGACGCCTCGAGGGCTACACCTTC.

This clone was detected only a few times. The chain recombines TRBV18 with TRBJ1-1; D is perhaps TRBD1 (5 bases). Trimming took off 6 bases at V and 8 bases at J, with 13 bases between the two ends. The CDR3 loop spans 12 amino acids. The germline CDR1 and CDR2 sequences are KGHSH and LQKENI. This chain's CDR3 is CASSPTQVEAFF. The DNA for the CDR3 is TGTGCCAGCTCCCCTACACAGGTAGAAGCTTTCTTT.

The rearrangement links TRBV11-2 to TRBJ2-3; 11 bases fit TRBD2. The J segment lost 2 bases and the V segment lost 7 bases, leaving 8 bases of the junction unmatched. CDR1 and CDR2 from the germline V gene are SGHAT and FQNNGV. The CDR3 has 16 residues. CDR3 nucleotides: TGTGCCAGCATCCTGACTAGCGGGGCGCACACAGATACGCAGTATTTT. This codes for CASILTSGAHTDTQYF.

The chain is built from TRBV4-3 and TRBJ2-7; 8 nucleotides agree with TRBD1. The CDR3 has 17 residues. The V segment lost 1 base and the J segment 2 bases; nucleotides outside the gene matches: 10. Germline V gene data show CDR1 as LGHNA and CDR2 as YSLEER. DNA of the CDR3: TGCGCCAGCAGCCAAGGTGTGTTGACAGGGGATCCCTACGAGCAGTACTTC. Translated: CASSQGVLTGDPYEQYF.

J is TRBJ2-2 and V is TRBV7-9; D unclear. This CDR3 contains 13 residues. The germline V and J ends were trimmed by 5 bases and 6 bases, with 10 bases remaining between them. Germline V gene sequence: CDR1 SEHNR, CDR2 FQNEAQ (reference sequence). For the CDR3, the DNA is TGTGCCAGCAGCCCCAGACCCGCCGGGGAGCTGTTTTTT. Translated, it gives CASSPRPAGELFF.

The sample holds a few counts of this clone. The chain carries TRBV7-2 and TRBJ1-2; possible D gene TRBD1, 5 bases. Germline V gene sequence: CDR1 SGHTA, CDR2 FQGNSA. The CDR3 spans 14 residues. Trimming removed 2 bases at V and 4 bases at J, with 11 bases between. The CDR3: CASSLMGGGYGYTF. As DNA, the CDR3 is TGTGCCAGCAGCTTAATGGGGGGAGGCTATGGCTACACCTTC.

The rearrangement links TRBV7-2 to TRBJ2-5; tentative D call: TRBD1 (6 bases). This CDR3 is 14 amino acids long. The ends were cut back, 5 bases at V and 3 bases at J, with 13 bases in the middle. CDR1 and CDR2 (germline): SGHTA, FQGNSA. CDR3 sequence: CASSPGQMKETQYF. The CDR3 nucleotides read TGTGCCAGCAGCCCCGGACAGATGAAAGAGACCCAGTACTTC.

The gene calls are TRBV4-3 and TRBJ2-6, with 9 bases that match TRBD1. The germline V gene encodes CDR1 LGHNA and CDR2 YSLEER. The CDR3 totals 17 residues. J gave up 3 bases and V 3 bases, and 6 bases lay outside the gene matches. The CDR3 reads CASSQEYRGLGANVLTF. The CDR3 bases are TGCGCCAGCAGCCAGGAGTACAGGGGGCTTGGGGCCAACGTCCTGACTTTC.

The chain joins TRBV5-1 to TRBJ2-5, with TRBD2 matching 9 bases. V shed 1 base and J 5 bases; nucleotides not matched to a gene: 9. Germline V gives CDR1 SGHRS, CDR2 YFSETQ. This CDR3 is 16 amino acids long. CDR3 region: CASSLLGAGGEETQYF. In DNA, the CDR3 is TGCGCCAGCAGCTTGTTAGGAGCGGGGGGTGAGGAGACCCAGTACTTC.

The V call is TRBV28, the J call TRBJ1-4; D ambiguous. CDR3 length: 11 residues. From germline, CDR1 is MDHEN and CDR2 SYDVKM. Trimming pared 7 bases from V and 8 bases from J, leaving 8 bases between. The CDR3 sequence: CASKLQEKLFF. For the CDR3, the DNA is TGTGCCAGCAAGTTACAAGAAAAACTGTTTTTT.

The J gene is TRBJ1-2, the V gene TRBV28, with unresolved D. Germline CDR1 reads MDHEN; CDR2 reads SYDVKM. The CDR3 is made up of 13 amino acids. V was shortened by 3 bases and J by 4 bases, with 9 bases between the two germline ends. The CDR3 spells CASSFGRGYGYTF. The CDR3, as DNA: TGTGCCAGCAGTTTCGGACGGGGCTATGGCTACACCTTC.